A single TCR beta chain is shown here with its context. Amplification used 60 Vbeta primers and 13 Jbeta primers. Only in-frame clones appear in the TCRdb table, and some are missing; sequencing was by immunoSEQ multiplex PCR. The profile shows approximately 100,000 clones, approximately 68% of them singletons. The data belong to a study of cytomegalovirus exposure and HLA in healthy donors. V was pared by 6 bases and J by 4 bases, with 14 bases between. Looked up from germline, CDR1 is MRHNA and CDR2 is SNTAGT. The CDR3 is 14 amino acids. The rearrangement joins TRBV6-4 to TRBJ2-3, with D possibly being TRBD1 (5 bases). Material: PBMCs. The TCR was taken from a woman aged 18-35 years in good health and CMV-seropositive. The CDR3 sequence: CASSPGSQADTQYF. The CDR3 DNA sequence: TGTGCCAGCAGCCCAGGGTCGCAGGCAGATACGCAGTATTTT.